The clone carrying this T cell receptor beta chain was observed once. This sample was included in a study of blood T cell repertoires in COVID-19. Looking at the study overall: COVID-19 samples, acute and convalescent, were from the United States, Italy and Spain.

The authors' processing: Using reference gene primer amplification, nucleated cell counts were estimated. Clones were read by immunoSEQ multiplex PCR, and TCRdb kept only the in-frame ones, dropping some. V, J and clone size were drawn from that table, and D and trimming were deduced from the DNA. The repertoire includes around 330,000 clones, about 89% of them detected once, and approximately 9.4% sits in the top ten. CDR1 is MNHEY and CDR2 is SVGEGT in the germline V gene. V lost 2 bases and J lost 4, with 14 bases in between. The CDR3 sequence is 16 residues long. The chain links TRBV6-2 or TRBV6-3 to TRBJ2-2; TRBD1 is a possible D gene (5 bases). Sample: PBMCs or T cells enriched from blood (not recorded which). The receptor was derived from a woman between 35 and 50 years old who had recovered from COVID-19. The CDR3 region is CASSYPAGMGTGELFF. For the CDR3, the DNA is TGTGCCAGCAGTTACCCAGCAGGGATGGGCACCGGGGAGCTGTTTTTT.